This entry lists 5 T cell receptor beta chains sequenced from one sample in a study of regulatory T cells in long-lasting Graves disease. Time point noted: persistent/refractory GD, antithyroid drugs over 5 years with positive TRAb. Making the TCR library involved RNA that had been extracted from PBMCs. Library construction for TCR beta used iRepertoire HTBI primers and Arm-PCR of CDR3 regions. One entry per CDR3 protein, called by TCRdb with MiXCR from the multiplex PCR reads. The sample has over 300,000 distinct CDR3 sequences, about 18% seen once. Sequenced here: peripheral blood mononuclear cells (PBMCs), sampled when the disease was refractory, from a patient treated with antithyroid drugs. The receptors derive from a female donor with Graves disease.

The chain uses TRBV27 and TRBJ2-7, with a possible D match to TRBD2 (6 bases). The CDR3 has 13 residues. Trimming stripped 3 bases from V and 1 base from J, with 7 bases between. Germline-derived CDR1 and CDR2 are MNHEY and SMNVEV (reference sequence). The CDR3 reads CASSFAGSYEQYF. The CDR3 DNA reads TGTGCCAGCAGTTTTGCGGGGTCCTACGAGCAGTACTTC.

The table lists this clonotype with many counts. The V and J genes are TRBV14 and TRBJ1-4; no reliable D call. The CDR3 is 13 amino acids. Deletions cut 4 bases from V and 7 bases from J, with 10 bases between. Germline V gene lookup returns CDR1 SGHDN and CDR2 FVKESK. As DNA, the CDR3 is TGTGCCAGCAGCCCGCATCGTAGTGAAAAACTGTTTTTT. Translated: CASSPHRSEKLFF. The variable domain in full, completed from reference TRBV14 and TRBJ1-4, reads EAGVTQFPSHSVIEKGQTVTLRCDPISGHDNLYWYRRVMGKEIKFLLHFVKESKQDESGMPNNRFLAERTGGTYSTLKVQPAELEDSGVYFCASSPHRSEKLFFGSGTQLSVL.

The gene calls are TRBV29-1 and TRBJ2-1; D gene unclear. V lost 3 bases and J 2 bases, leaving 14 bases between the germline ends. The CDR3 consists of 15 residues. Germline V gives CDR1 SQVTM, CDR2 ANQGSEA. The CDR3 sequence: CSVDRASGPYNEQFF. The CDR3 nucleotides are TGCAGCGTTGACCGTGCTAGTGGGCCCTACAATGAGCAGTTCTTC.

Worth noting for this clonotype: In this CDR3 the conserved last residue, phenylalanine or tryptophan, is missing, so a read error is likely. The CDR3 bases are TGTGCCAGCAGAGGAGACAGGGAGTCAGTTCTTGGCTACACCTCC. It encodes CASRGDRESVLGYTS. The rearrangement joins TRBV6-2 or TRBV6-3 to TRBJ1-2; TRBD1 agrees at 7 bases. Trimming cost V 6 bases and J 7 bases; bases outside gene matches: 14. Germline-derived CDR1 and CDR2 are MNHEY and SVGEGT. The CDR3 covers 15 residues.

There are a few counts of this clonotype. V is TRBV29-1 and J is TRBJ2-3; TRBD1 is a possible D gene (7 bases). Germline V gene sequence: CDR1 SQVTM, CDR2 ANQGSEA. Between the trimmed V and J ends, which lost 2 bases and 4 bases, there was a span of 13 bases. This CDR3 spans 14 amino acids. CDR3 DNA: TGCAGCGTTGAACCACGCAGGGGGGCAGATACGCAGTATTTT. It specifies CSVEPRRGADTQYF.